This T cell receptor beta chain derives from a study of blood T cells in healthy people across ages (dated by TCRdb to 2013 to 2016). Background for the entire study: In model experiments, template switching captured roughly one uniquely barcoded TCR beta cDNA molecule for every two T cells. Age-related changes in TCR beta repertoire diversity were measured in the study by deep sequencing normalized with unique cDNA molecular identifiers. Donors were grouped into four age groups: young (average approximately 15 years), middle-aged (39), aged (roughly 67) and long-lived (less than 85). To avoid experimental bias, donors of different ages were spread randomly across the sequencing lanes. For two donors (one aged 18 to 29 and one aged 80 or older), the study analyzed two additional independent replicas of 1 million unique cDNA reads from the same blood draw. The investigation overall reported the following: Compared with the aged group, the long-lived group had more naive CD4+ T cells, fewer expanded clones and increased TCR diversity, a pattern suggesting age selection. As age increased, observed TCR beta diversity per million T cells dropped in a roughly linear way, and a significant reduction was already evident by age about 40. Bulk unsorted PBMC profiling prevented conclusive comparison of naive and antigen-experienced compartments. Because donor CMV infection status was unknown, age-related changes in expanded clonotypes were potentially confounded. The percentage of naive T cells measured by flow cytometry correlated strongly with observed TCR beta diversity. Estimates of total diversity based on one million sequenced T cells were considered lower bounds and underestimates.

Trimmed from V: 2 bases; trimmed from J: 2 bases; junction bases lacking a gene match: 5. Measured from the cysteine to the phenylalanine, the CDR3 is 16 residues long. The entry retains the CDR3 DNA only, 48 bases that are in frame from base 1. The germline V gene (reference sequence) specifies LGHDT as CDR1 and YNNKEL as CDR2. The donors were roughly 40 Caucasian individuals from Russia, aged roughly 6 to 100 years, who were systemically healthy. Each donor gave around 9.5 milliliters of peripheral blood, collected into EDTA-treated Vacutainer tubes. Ficoll-Paque density-gradient centrifugation was used to isolate PBMCs, with at least 7 million per sample. Total RNA was extracted from PBMCs with Trizol reagent, with at least 5.5 micrograms obtained per sample. For every donor, flow cytometry on a PBMC aliquot measured the percentage of naive CD45RAhigh/CD27high T cells. Libraries came from 5' RACE. Instrument used: Illumina HiSeq 2500. A second about 7 to 11 cycle PCR used a sample-barcoded 5' primer and a J-beta primer mix. A unique molecular identifier was introduced onto each TCR beta cDNA molecule by a template-switch 5' adaptor carrying 12 random nucleotides. Each sample yielded at least 2.5 million CDR3-containing paired-end reads. First-strand cDNA was synthesized from all RNA with the Mint cDNA synthesis kit, primed by a TRBC-specific oligonucleotide. Following uracil-DNA glycosylase treatment, all cDNA underwent a first 18-cycle PCR with the universal primers M1SS and BC2_uni_R. As for the original processing: Normalization of each sample was performed by random selection of 1 million high-quality reads, each carrying a distinct molecular identifier. Reads sharing molecular identifiers were discarded rather than binned into consensus sequences. MiTCR, with a Q25 quality threshold and the strictest error-elimination algorithm, was used for CDR3 identification, clonotype clustering and error correction. Lower-bound total TCR beta diversity was estimated with a nonparametric unseen species model using Euler transformation. TCRdb itself trimmed the public reads at Q25 with fastp, ran MiXCR and retained productive beta chains. Here each entry gathers all rows of one CDR3 protein and keeps the most common genes and DNA. The V and J calls were not made by the authors but by TCRdb's processing. This sample has roughly 2 million distinct CDR3 sequences in its table, and around half of those were observed once. Of the sample, around 2.1% falls within the top ten clones.

Concerning this clonotype: Its antigen is unknown. The record has no base qualities; no much larger clone is one base away.

The TCR comes from a woman in her thirties or forties in good health. The chain links TRBV3-1 with TRBJ2-5; the junction holds 10 bases that match TRBD1. The sample comprised blood. The CDR3 protein sequence reads: CASSQSPGQGQETQYF. The nucleotide sequence is TGTGCCAGCAGCCAATCCCCGGGACAGGGGCAAGAGACCCAGTACTTC.